This entry lists 10 T cell receptor beta chains sequenced from one sample in a study of OX40 agonist ivuxolimab in advanced cancers. Data came from immunoSEQ multiplex PCR; TCRdb stores just in-frame clones and leaves some out. The table records 70,000 to 95,000 clones, roughly 94% of them present only once. The specimen was CD4+ or CD8+ T cells sorted from blood, collected in a trial of the OX40 agonist ivuxolimab. The receptors stem from an adult with an advanced solid tumor such as melanoma, head and neck, liver or kidney cancer.

V gene TRBV7-9 combines with J gene TRBJ2-2; D is possibly TRBD1 (6 bases). V lost 1 base to trimming and J lost 3 bases, with 9 bases between them. CDR1 and CDR2 from the germline V gene are SEHNR and FQNEAQ (reference sequence). CDR3 length: 15 residues. This CDR3 reads CASSLGGPDTGELFF. The CDR3 DNA sequence: TGTGCCAGCAGCTTAGGGGGGCCAGACACCGGGGAGCTGTTTTTT.

The rearrangement links TRBV2 to TRBJ1-1; D perhaps matches TRBD1 (5 bases). Deletions cut 5 bases from V and 5 bases from J, with 21 bases between. CDR3 length: 16 amino acids. CDR1 SNHLY and CDR2 FYNNEI come from the germline V gene. CDR3 coding DNA: TGTGCCAGCAGTCCAATCCGGTCGGGGGTGAGTACTGAAGCTTTCTTT. This translates into CASSPIRSGVSTEAFF.

J is TRBJ1-4 and V is TRBV2; D possibly corresponds to TRBD1 (6 bases). The germline V gene has CDR1 SNHLY and CDR2 FYNNEI. This CDR3 has 13 residues. Trimming stripped 7 bases from V and 4 bases from J, with 10 bases between. This chain's CDR3 is CASTGTLNEKLFF. CDR3 sequence (DNA): TGTGCCAGCACGGGGACACTTAATGAAAAACTGTTTTTT.

The rearrangement links TRBV7-8 to TRBJ2-1; D is unresolved. Germline CDR1 is SGHVS and CDR2 is FQNEAQ. The CDR3 has 16 residues. V was shortened by 2 bases and J by 0 bases, with 11 bases between the two germline ends. The CDR3 DNA follows: TGTGCCAGCAGCTTAAGGACCGAGAGCTCCTACAATGAGCAGTTCTTC. It specifies CASSLRTESSYNEQFF.

This clone has just one count. The chain combines TRBV6-1 with TRBJ2-7, with D tentatively TRBD2 (5 bases). V lost 3 bases to trimming and J lost 0 bases, with 12 bases between them. CDR3 length: 15 amino acids. CDR1 MNHNS and CDR2 SASEGT come from the germline V gene. The CDR3 DNA reads TGTGCCAGCAGTGACCTAAGCGGCTCCTCCTACGAGCAGTACTTC. It yields the protein CASSDLSGSSYEQYF.

The gene calls are TRBV5-6 and TRBJ1-3; D call uncertain. The ends were cut back, 0 bases at V and 0 bases at J, with 13 bases in the middle. CDR1 and CDR2 (germline): SGHDT, YYEEEE. The CDR3 extends over 17 amino acids. The CDR3 DNA sequence: TGTGCCAGCAGCTTGGTCCCCTCCAGGAGCTCTGGAAACACCATATATTTT. Encoded protein: CASSLVPSRSSGNTIYF. Complete variable domain (other parts from reference TRBV5-6 and TRBJ1-3): DAGVTQSPTHLIKTRGQQVTLRCSPKSGHDTVSWYQQALGQGPQFIFQYYEEEERQRGNFPDRFSGHQFPNYSSELNVNALLLGDSALYLCASSLVPSRSSGNTIYFGEGSWLTVV.

The J gene is TRBJ1-2, the V gene TRBV6-5; D not resolved. CDR3 length: 15 amino acids. The ends were cut back, 5 bases at V and 3 bases at J, with 16 bases in the middle. CDR1 is MNHEY, CDR2 SVGAGI, per germline. CDR3 bases: TGTGCCAGCAGTCCGACCGGGAGCCAGGACTATGGCTACACCTTC. Translation: CASSPTGSQDYGYTF.

The V and J genes are TRBV16 and TRBJ2-2; D is undetermined. Germline lookup yields CDR1 KGHSY and CDR2 FQNENV. The V and J ends lost 3 bases and 7 bases respectively, with 6 bases between them. This CDR3 region has 12 residues. CDR3 residues: CASSQPYGELFF. DNA for the CDR3: TGTGCCAGCAGCCAGCCATACGGGGAGCTGTTTTTT.

This clone was seen a single time. The J gene is TRBJ2-1, the V gene TRBV7-9, with D tentatively TRBD1 or TRBD2 (5 bases each). Germline V gene lookup returns CDR1 SEHNR and CDR2 FQNEAQ (reference sequence). Trimming left V 1 base short and J 4 bases short, with 11 bases between. The CDR3 consists of 15 residues. The CDR3 spells CASSLVGVSYNEQFF. CDR3 in DNA: TGTGCCAGCAGCTTAGTGGGGGTATCATACAATGAGCAGTTCTTC.

This chain connects TRBV7-2 to TRBJ1-3; unclear D gene. Germline loops: CDR1 SGHTA, CDR2 FQGNSA. This CDR3 is 14 amino acids long. V dropped 5 bases and J dropped 0 bases, with 8 bases sitting between them. The CDR3 sequence is CASSPRSSGNTIYF. The CDR3, as DNA: TGTGCCAGCAGCCCCCGATCCTCTGGAAACACCATATATTTT.